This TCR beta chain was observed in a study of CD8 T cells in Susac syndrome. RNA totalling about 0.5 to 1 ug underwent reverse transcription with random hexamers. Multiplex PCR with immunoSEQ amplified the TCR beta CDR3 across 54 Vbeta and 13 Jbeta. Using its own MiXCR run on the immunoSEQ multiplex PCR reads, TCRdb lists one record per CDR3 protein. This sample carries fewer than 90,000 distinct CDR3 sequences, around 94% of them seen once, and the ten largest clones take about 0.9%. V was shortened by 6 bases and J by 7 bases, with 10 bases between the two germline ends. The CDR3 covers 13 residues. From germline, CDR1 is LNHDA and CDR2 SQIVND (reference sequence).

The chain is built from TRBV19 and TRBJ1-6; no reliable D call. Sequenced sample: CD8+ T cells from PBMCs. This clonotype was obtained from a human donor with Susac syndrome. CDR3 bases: TGTGCCAGTAGCTGGACCTTCAATTCACCCCTCCACTTT. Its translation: CASSWTFNSPLHF.